The entry that follows covers one T cell receptor (beta chain) sequence. Its antigen remains unidentified. Base qualities are not at hand, and no much larger clone is one base apart. The CDR3 runs 15 amino acids, cysteine and phenylalanine included. The only DNA kept is the CDR3, 45 bases in frame from the first base. Germline trimming amounts to 1 base on V and 5 bases on J, with 4 as the count of junction bases outside the gene matches. The germline V gene supplies CDR1 SGHRS and CDR2 YFSETQ. The donors were healthy, HIV-negative adults with no recently reported acute infections or vaccinations. All donors were Caucasian adults living in Nashville, Tennessee, USA. CD4+ T cells were enriched by magnetic negative selection; naive cells were then positively selected on CD45RA, and the negative fraction formed the memory subset. After blood collection by leukapheresis, PBMCs were isolated using Ficoll-Histopaque density gradient centrifugation and then cryopreserved in the vapor phase of liquid nitrogen. Analytical flow cytometry was used to check the purity and quantity of each magnetically sorted T cell population. Genomic DNA was isolated from each sorted fraction and quantified by UV absorbance on a Nanodrop 2000c.

This specimen belongs to a study of shared clonotypes between healthy human individuals (TCRdb year 2020). As for the study more broadly: A few men and two women, aged 18 to 49 years, made up the cohort. Per donor, leukapheresis produced somewhere between about 0.8 and 9.5 billion PBMCs. For each donor, CD4 naive and CD4 memory were each given three plates, CD8 naive was given two plates, and CD8 memory was given one plate. To estimate repertoire size and how much clonotypes are shared between individuals, the study performed deep sequencing of blood TCR repertoires from roughly five healthy adults. Different laboratories and diverse techniques were used to prepare libraries and sequence TCR repertoires, to increase sequencing depth and limit assay-specific biases. Points the paper makes about the study in general: Based on pairwise subsampling, the degree of clonotype sharing among donors was expected to be affected by sequencing depth. Across a few donors, approximately 5% of naive CD4, 3.5% of naive CD8, about 2.3% of memory CD4, and 0.4% to 0.45% of memory CD8 clonotypes were shared. Naive subsets generally had larger estimated clonotype richness than memory subsets did. Only blood was sampled, and tissue TCR repertoires likely differ from those in blood. Incomplete sequencing was indicated by rarefaction of sorted-subset datasets, despite the large sequencing depth. Clonotypes shared by all four sorted-subset donors showed higher generation probabilities than non-shared clonotypes. The small number of donors limited the genetic and exposure-history diversity represented.

TCR CDR3 regions were amplified from genomic DNA by multiplex PCR using the deep immunoSEQ assay. Extracted genomic DNA from each cell subset was distributed evenly across all wells of several immunoSEQ 96-well plates, and each plate was treated as a replicate. For sorted subsets, 200 to 250 ng of genomic DNA, equivalent to some 30,000 T cell genomes, went into each replicate PCR. Purified libraries were quantified with a Qubit 3.0 fluorometer, sized on a Bioanalyzer 2100, and re-quantified with the KAPA Library Quantification kit. Each immunoSEQ 96-well plate was sequenced on its own single-read 150-cycle Illumina NextSeq 550 flow cell. As for the authors' bioinformatics: Because only junctional sequences without quality scores were contained in the immunoSEQ output, filtering matching that applied to full-length reads could not be performed. To assign V/J genes and CDR3, sequences were annotated using PyIR, a Python wrapper for IgBLAST v1.9, with IMGT germline references. Any read was removed if the V/J assignment was weak (E-value above 1e-6), the CDR3 was missing, or the read contained stop codons, out-of-frame junctions, or ambiguous translated residues. V3J clonotypes were defined as sequences sharing an identical inferred V gene, J gene, and CDR3 amino acid sequence. To compute the percentage overlap between repertoires, the number of shared unique clonotypes was divided by the size of the smaller repertoire. Repertoire richness was assessed with RTK rarefaction, the Chao1 estimator, and Recon v2.1 estimates of unobserved clonotypes. Generation probabilities were computed with OLGA for all TCRbeta clonotypes obtained by the gDNA method from several donors. TCRdb retrieved this table from immuneACCESS and kept in-frame rearrangements only. Not all clones are present; in checked studies, unresolved V genes account for under half, and no reason is known for the remainder. V, J and clone size are those of that table, while D and trimming were read from the DNA. The sample contains 2 million or so clones, roughly 94% of them found a single time. The top ten hold roughly 0.13% of the sample.

This clonotype was obtained from a man aged 18 to 30 in good health. Sequencing used naive CD4+ T cells sorted from blood. The cell subset or site label of this sample denotes: CD45RA+ positively selected. The sequence joins TRBV5-1 to TRBJ2-7, with 12 junctional bases fitting TRBD1. The CDR3 amino acid sequence is: CASSLRGQGADEQYF. The DNA sequence is as follows: TGCGCCAGCAGCTTGAGGGGACAGGGGGCCGACGAGCAGTACTTC. Joined to the reference TRBV5-1 and TRBJ2-7 proteins, this CDR3 gives the full variable domain: KAGVTQTPRYLIKTRGQQVTLSCSPISGHRSVSWYQQTPGQGLQFLFEYFSETQRNKGNFPGRFSGRQFSNSRSEMNVSTLELGDSALYLCASSLRGQGADEQYFGPGTRLTVT.